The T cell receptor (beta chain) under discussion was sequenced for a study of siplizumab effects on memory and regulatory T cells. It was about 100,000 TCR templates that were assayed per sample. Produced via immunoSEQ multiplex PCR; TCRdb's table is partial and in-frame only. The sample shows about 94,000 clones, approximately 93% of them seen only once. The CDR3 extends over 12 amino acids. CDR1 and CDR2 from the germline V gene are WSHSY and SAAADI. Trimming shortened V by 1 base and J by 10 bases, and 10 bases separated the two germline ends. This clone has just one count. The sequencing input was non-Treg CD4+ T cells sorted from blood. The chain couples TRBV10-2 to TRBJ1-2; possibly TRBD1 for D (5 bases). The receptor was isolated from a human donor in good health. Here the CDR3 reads CASSEWGPYYTF. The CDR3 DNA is TGCGCCAGCAGTGAGTGGGGACCTTACTACACCTTC.